A single sample is the source of the 21 T cell receptor beta chains below, sequenced in a study of blood T cell repertoires in COVID-19. Generated by immunoSEQ multiplex PCR, the TCRdb table keeps only in-frame clones and is missing some. The sample holds roughly 120,000 clones, 85% seen once. Sequencing was carried out using peripheral blood. The receptor set was obtained from a woman at least 80 years old with COVID-19, enrolled during active disease.

The count of this clone is one. CDR3 in amino acids: CASSEAWRQGSYEQYF. The CDR3 bases are TGTGCCAGCAGTGAAGCCTGGAGACAGGGCTCCTACGAGCAGTACTTC. The chain uses TRBV6-1 and TRBJ2-7; 7 bases fit TRBD1. Germline V gene sequence: CDR1 MNHNS, CDR2 SASEGT. V lost 0 bases, J lost 0 bases, and 5 bases stayed unmatched. The CDR3 runs to 16 residues.

The chain links TRBV14 to TRBJ2-1; D possibly corresponds to TRBD1 (5 bases). The CDR3 spans 17 residues. The V end lost 0 bases, the J end lost 4 bases, and 16 bases lay between the germline ends. CDR1 SGHDN and CDR2 FVKESK come from the germline V gene. The CDR3, as DNA: TGTGCCAGCAGCCAAGACAGGGCGTCTTCTAGGTACAATGAGCAGTTCTTC. Translated, it gives CASSQDRASSRYNEQFF.

The chain's CDR3 is CATRTQGNYNSPLHF. The CDR3 nucleotides are TGTGCCACCAGGACGCAGGGGAACTATAATTCACCCCTCCACTTT. The chain has TRBV15 and TRBJ1-6; possible D gene TRBD1, 6 bases. The germline gives CDR1 LNHNV, CDR2 YYDKDF (reference sequence). Trimming removed 6 bases from V and 3 bases from J, with 12 bases in between. There are 15 residues in the CDR3.

Comment on this clone: One end of the junction is discordant with germline, which a read error may explain. The chain recombines TRBV5-1 with TRBJ1-2; 11 bases match TRBD1. The germline gives CDR1 SGHRS, CDR2 YFSETQ. The CDR3 contains 14 residues. In nucleotides, the CDR3 is TGCGCCCGCAGCGGGGACAGGGGGGGCTATGGCTACACCTTC. Protein product: CARSGDRGGYGYTF.

The chain recombines TRBV9 with TRBJ2-7; 10 bases agree with TRBD2. The germline V gene has CDR1 SGDLS and CDR2 YYNGEE. The ends lost 4 bases at V and 5 bases at J; junction bases unmatched: 6. This CDR3 spans 14 amino acids. The DNA for the CDR3 is TGTGCCAGCAGCCGAGCGGGAGGGCCTAACGAGCAGTACTTC. This sequence encodes CASSRAGGPNEQYF.

The V call is TRBV9, the J call TRBJ2-1, with no clear D. CDR1 SGDLS and CDR2 YYNGEE come from the germline V gene. Trimming stripped 4 bases from V and 2 bases from J, with 13 bases between. This CDR3 comprises 15 residues. Here the CDR3 DNA reads TGTGCCAGCAGCTCCAACAGAGCTGCCTACAATGAGCAGTTCTTC. It encodes CASSSNRAAYNEQFF.

The V call is TRBV4-3, the J call TRBJ1-2, with 7 bases matching TRBD1. Trimming removed 4 bases from V and 2 bases from J; junction bases left unmatched: 7. The CDR3 consists of 15 residues. Looked up from germline, CDR1 is LGHNA and CDR2 is YSLEER. The CDR3 bases are TGCGCCAGCAGCCTCGCCGGGACAGCCAACTATGGCTACACCTTC. This codes for CASSLAGTANYGYTF.

J is TRBJ1-4 and V is TRBV6-1; the D gene is possibly TRBD1 (5 bases). V was pared by 2 bases and J by 11 bases, with 15 bases between. CDR1 is MNHNS, CDR2 SASEGT, per germline. This CDR3 has 14 amino acids. CDR3 loop: CASSELQGSGKLFF. CDR3 nucleotides: TGTGCCAGCAGTGAACTGCAGGGCTCAGGGAAACTGTTTTTT.

CDR3 in amino acids: CASSLGGSLDEQYF. The CDR3 bases are TGTGCCAGCAGTTTAGGCGGGAGTCTAGACGAGCAGTACTTC. V gene TRBV28 combines with J gene TRBJ2-7, with 7 bases identical to TRBD2. This CDR3 is 14 amino acids long. V trimming: 2 bases; J trimming: 5 bases; junction bases outside the gene matches: 6. From germline, CDR1 is MDHEN and CDR2 SYDVKM.

V and J are TRBV6-2 or TRBV6-3 and TRBJ1-1; D is ambiguous. The CDR3 spans 16 residues. Trimming cost V 0 bases and J 0 bases, with 11 bases left between them. Per germline, CDR1 MNHEY and CDR2 SVGEGT. CDR3 nucleotide sequence: TGTGCCAGCAGTTACTCCTTGGCAGATCTGAACACTGAAGCTTTCTTT. Its protein product is CASSYSLADLNTEAFF.

Only a few counts were recorded for this clone. J is TRBJ1-1 and V is TRBV9, with D possibly being TRBD1 (6 bases). Trimming took off 2 bases at V and 10 bases at J, with 15 bases between the two ends. From germline, CDR1 is SGDLS and CDR2 YYNGEE. This CDR3 has 13 residues. The CDR3 DNA is TGTGCCAGCAGCGTGGGGGACAATAACCGAGCTTTCTTT. Translated: CASSVGDNNRAFF.

This chain connects TRBV6-5 to TRBJ1-4; tentative D call: TRBD1 (5 bases). The CDR3 has 14 amino acids. Germline CDR1 MNHEY, CDR2 SVGAGI. The V gene lost 5 bases and the J gene lost 2 bases, with 9 bases spanning the gap. Here the CDR3 DNA reads TGTGCCAGCAGTCAGGGAACGACTAATGAAAAACTGTTTTTT. This translates into CASSQGTTNEKLFF.

The chain has TRBV6-6 and TRBJ2-3; 7 bases line up with TRBD1. The CDR3 totals 20 residues. Losses at the gene ends were 5 bases for V and 0 bases for J; bases not matched to a gene: 20. The germline gives CDR1 MNHNY, CDR2 SVGAGI (reference sequence). The CDR3, as DNA: TGTGCCAGCAGTCAAAGCGAGCCGATACAGGGGTGGGCTAGCACAGATACGCAGTATTTT. It yields the protein CASSQSEPIQGWASTDTQYF.

This clone was seen a few times. CDR3: CASRDRDQPQHF. The CDR3 DNA reads as TGTGCCAGCAGAGACAGGGACCAGCCCCAGCATTTT. The chain uses TRBV28 and TRBJ1-5; 7 nucleotides match TRBD1. This CDR3 comprises 12 residues. After removal of 6 bases from V and 7 bases from J, the junction contained 3 bases not matched to a gene. Germline CDR1 reads MDHEN; CDR2 reads SYDVKM.

The chain combines TRBV4-2 with TRBJ2-5; D is unresolved. CDR1 and CDR2 from the germline V gene are LGHNA and YNFKEQ. The CDR3 spans 17 residues. Between the trimmed V and J ends, which lost 0 bases and 0 bases, there was a span of 14 bases. CDR3 coding DNA: TGTGCCAGCAGCCAAGACCAGCGCCAGTTGTACCAAGAGACCCAGTACTTC. This encodes CASSQDQRQLYQETQYF.

The chain is built from TRBV5-6 and TRBJ1-6, with 7 bases matching TRBD1. V lost 4 bases, J lost 10 bases, and 8 bases stayed unmatched. In germline, CDR1 is SGHDT, CDR2 YYEEEE. The CDR3 has 14 residues. The CDR3 sequence is CASSPTGSESPLHF. As DNA, the CDR3 is TGTGCCAGCAGCCCGACAGGGTCGGAGTCACCCCTCCACTTT.

J is TRBJ1-1 and V is TRBV7-8; TRBD1 aligns across 7 bases. The trim removed 1 base at V and 6 bases at J, leaving 8 bases unmatched. Germline V gene sequence: CDR1 SGHVS, CDR2 FQNEAQ. The CDR3 has 15 amino acids. The CDR3, as DNA: TGTGCCAGCAGCTTAGGGACAGGACGGAGCGCTGAAGCTTTCTTT. Residues: CASSLGTGRSAEAFF. The full variable domain, rest sourced from reference TRBV7-8 and TRBJ1-1, is GAGVSQSPRYKVAKRGQDVALRCDPISGHVSLFWYQQALGQGPEFLTYFQNEAQLDKSGLPSDRFFAERPEGSVSTLKIQRTQQEDSAVYLCASSLGTGRSAEAFFGQGTRLTVV.

The chain employs TRBV6-5 and TRBJ1-3, with D hard to call. Germline CDR1 is MNHEY and CDR2 is SVGAGI. Between the trimmed V and J ends, which lost 5 bases and 9 bases, there was a span of 11 bases. CDR3 length: 12 residues. The DNA for the CDR3 is TGTGCCAGCAGTACGGCCGGAGCCACCATATATTTT. It encodes CASSTAGATIYF.

The DNA of the CDR3 is TGTGCCAGCAGCTCTAGTGGCCAACTCAGGGGCGCGAACACCGGGGAGCTGTTTTTT. Its protein product is CASSSSGQLRGANTGELFF. This chain links TRBV7-2 with TRBJ2-2, with a possible D match to TRBD1 (6 bases). V was shortened by 4 bases and J by 0 bases, with 21 bases between the two germline ends. The CDR3 sequence is 19 residues long. Germline V CDR1 and CDR2: SGHTA, FQGNSA.

The V gene is TRBV10-2, the J gene TRBJ1-5; perhaps TRBD1 as D (6 bases). Between the trimmed V and J ends, which lost 2 bases and 3 bases, there was a span of 8 bases. This CDR3 region has 14 residues. Germline V gene sequence: CDR1 WSHSY, CDR2 SAAADI. CDR3 DNA sequence: TGCGCCAGCAGTGAGCGGGGGGCCAATCAGCCCCAGCATTTT. It translates to CASSERGANQPQHF.

This chain uses TRBV5-1 with TRBJ1-5; possibly TRBD1 for D (6 bases). The length of the CDR3 is 15 residues. In germline, CDR1 is SGHRS, CDR2 YFSETQ. Trimming cost V 4 bases and J 6 bases, with 17 bases left between them. In DNA form, the CDR3 reads TGCGCCAGCAGCCCAAACGCAGGGGACGGTCAGCCCCAGCATTTT. Protein: CASSPNAGDGQPQHF.